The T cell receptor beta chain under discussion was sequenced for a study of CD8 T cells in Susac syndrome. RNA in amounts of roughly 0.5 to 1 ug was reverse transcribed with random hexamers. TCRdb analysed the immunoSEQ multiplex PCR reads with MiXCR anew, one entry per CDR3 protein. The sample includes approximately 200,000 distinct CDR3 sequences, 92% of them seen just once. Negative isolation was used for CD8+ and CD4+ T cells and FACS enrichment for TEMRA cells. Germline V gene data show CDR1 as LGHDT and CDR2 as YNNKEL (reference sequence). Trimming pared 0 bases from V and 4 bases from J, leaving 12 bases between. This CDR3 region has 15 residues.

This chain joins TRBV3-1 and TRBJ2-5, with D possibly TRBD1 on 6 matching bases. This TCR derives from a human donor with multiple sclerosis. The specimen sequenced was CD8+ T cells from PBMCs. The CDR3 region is CASSQEARGAETQYF. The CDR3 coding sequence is TGTGCCAGCAGCCAAGAGGCCAGGGGCGCAGAGACCCAGTACTTC.